This entry lists 26 T cell receptor beta chains sequenced from one sample in a study of shared T cell receptors in the human thymus. This table comes from immunoSEQ multiplex PCR, and its TCRdb copy is limited to in-frame clones, with some not included. This table holds 600,000 to 900,000 clones, around 85% found once. This sample was also put to use in a study of human thymus T cells.

Sequenced input: thymocytes. The source of these receptors is a girl in the first two years of life with a congenital heart defect.

The chain has TRBV30 and TRBJ1-5, with a possible D match to TRBD1 (5 bases). With 0 bases removed from V and 4 bases from J, the gap between germline ends came to 10 bases. This CDR3 comprises 14 residues. Germline V gene data show CDR1 as GTSNPN and CDR2 as SVGIG (reference sequence). The CDR3: CAWSVRAGNQPQHF. CDR3 DNA: TGTGCCTGGAGTGTACGGGCAGGGAATCAGCCCCAGCATTTT.

This chain uses TRBV28 with TRBJ2-5; perhaps TRBD1 as D (6 bases). With the DNA end fitting TRBJ2-7 better, the J assignment may be wrong. CDR3 length: 13 residues. Germline-derived CDR1 and CDR2 are MDHEN and SYDVKM. The CDR3: CASRHGQTYEQYF. CDR3 bases: TGTGCCAGCAGACACGGACAGACCTACGAGCAGTACTTC.

The rearrangement uses TRBV9 and TRBJ2-1, with 9 bases that match TRBD2. Germline V gene sequence: CDR1 SGDLS, CDR2 YYNGEE. The CDR3 sequence is 12 residues long. V lost 0 bases, J lost 16 bases, and 5 bases stayed unmatched. Here the CDR3 DNA reads TGTGCCAGCAGCGTAGGTGGGACTAGCCCTTTCTTC. Its translation is CASSVGGTSPFF.

The V and J genes are TRBV9 and TRBJ2-5, with D possibly TRBD1 on 6 matching bases. In germline, CDR1 is SGDLS, CDR2 YYNGEE. Trimming pared 4 bases from V and 5 bases from J, leaving 24 bases between. The CDR3 covers 17 residues. The CDR3 protein is CASSHLGDTRSEETQYF. The CDR3 nucleotides read TGTGCCAGCAGCCATTTAGGGGACACCCGCTCGGAGGAGACCCAGTACTTC.

The rearrangement links TRBV11-1 to TRBJ2-1; no clear D gene. The CDR3 has 11 amino acids. Germline CDR1 reads SGHAT; CDR2 reads FQDESV (reference sequence). Trimming took off 5 bases at V and 5 bases at J, with 4 bases between the two ends. CDR3 region: CASSTNNEQFF. For the CDR3, the DNA is TGTGCCAGCAGCACAAACAATGAGCAGTTCTTC.

This chain links TRBV2 with TRBJ2-2; 7 nucleotides line up with TRBD1. This CDR3 comprises 21 residues. The V and J ends lost 5 bases and 6 bases, in that order; junction bases with no gene match: 27. Germline V lookup: CDR1 SNHLY, CDR2 FYNNEI. The CDR3 DNA sequence: TGTGCCAGCAGTAACTTGAGCCTATCCGGGACAGCGGTCCCCCCGGCCGGGGAGCTGTTTTTT. Its protein product is CASSNLSLSGTAVPPAGELFF.

The J gene is TRBJ1-1, the V gene TRBV4-1; D perhaps matches TRBD1 (6 bases). The length of the CDR3 is 15 residues. Germline CDR1 MGHRA, CDR2 YSYEKL. Trimming removed 3 bases at V and 1 base at J, with 12 bases between. The CDR3, as DNA: TGCGCCAGCAGCCAGAGGCGGGGGCAGAACACTGAAGCTTTCTTT. Residues: CASSQRRGQNTEAFF.

This chain uses TRBV6-5 with TRBJ2-5; the D gene is possibly TRBD2 (5 bases). Germline V CDR1 and CDR2: MNHEY, SVGAGI. CDR3 length equals 14 residues. V lost 7 bases to trimming and J lost 4 bases, with 16 bases between them. The CDR3 is CASIPQEGLETQYF. The DNA of the CDR3 is TGTGCCAGCATCCCTCAAGAGGGATTAGAGACCCAGTACTTC.

The V gene is TRBV28, the J gene TRBJ2-1; the match to TRBD1 covers 8 bases. V was pared by 8 bases and J by 4 bases, with 7 bases of the junction left unmatched. The CDR3 runs 14 residues. Germline CDR1 reads MDHEN; CDR2 reads SYDVKM. CDR3 nucleotide sequence: TGTGCCAGCCTGAGGACAGGGTGGTACAATGAGCAGTTCTTC. It codes for CASLRTGWYNEQFF. Using reference TRBV28 and TRBJ2-1 for the parts outside the CDR3, the full variable domain is DVKVTQSSRYLVKRTGEKVFLECVQDMDHENMFWYRQDPGLGLRLIYFSYDVKMKEKGDIPEGYSVSREKKERFSLILESASTNQTSMYLCASLRTGWYNEQFFGPGTRLTVL.

The chain is built from TRBV18 and TRBJ2-7; tentative D call: TRBD1 (5 bases). V lost 1 base and J lost 3, with 10 bases in between. CDR1 and CDR2 (germline): KGHSH, LQKENI. The CDR3 spans 14 residues. DNA for the CDR3: TGTGCCAGCTCACCACTCACCAGGGACTACGAGCAGTACTTC. Translation gives CASSPLTRDYEQYF.

The CDR3 here is CASSGTEIRGEKLFF. CDR3 bases: TGTGCCAGCAGTGGCACAGAAATTCGTGGCGAAAAACTGTTTTTT. V gene TRBV25-1 combines with J gene TRBJ1-4; no firm D call. The V gene lost 4 bases and the J gene lost 8 bases, with 17 bases spanning the gap. There are 15 residues in the CDR3. The germline V gene has CDR1 MGHDK and CDR2 SYGVNS. Drawing the rest from reference TRBV25-1 and TRBJ1-4, the complete variable domain is EADIYQTPRYLVIGTGKKITLECSQTMGHDKMYWYQQDPGMELHLIHYSYGVNSTEKGDLSSESTVSRIRTEHFPLTLESARPSHTSQYLCASSGTEIRGEKLFFGSGTQLSVL.

The J gene is TRBJ1-1, the V gene TRBV19; D is undetermined. Per germline, CDR1 LNHDA and CDR2 SQIVND (reference sequence). V was trimmed by 7 bases and J by 6 bases, leaving 12 bases between them. The CDR3 covers 12 residues. This CDR3 reads CASNGSKPEAFF. DNA of the CDR3: TGTGCCAGTAACGGGTCTAAGCCTGAAGCTTTCTTT.

V gene TRBV28 combines with J gene TRBJ2-5; TRBD2 might be the D (7 bases). The ends were cut back, 7 bases at V and 1 base at J, with 22 bases in the middle. Per germline, CDR1 MDHEN and CDR2 SYDVKM. The CDR3 extends over 17 amino acids. Written as DNA, the CDR3 is TGTGCCAGCACACCCCCGGGGGGACATCCCCGCCAAGAGACCCAGTACTTC. Translated: CASTPPGGHPRQETQYF.

This clone has a handful of counts. This sequence joins TRBV11-2 and TRBJ1-1; D perhaps matches TRBD1 (6 bases). V lost 3 bases and J lost 4, with 12 bases in between. CDR3 length: 14 amino acids. Per germline, CDR1 SGHAT and CDR2 FQNNGV. CDR3 protein: CASSFGQGSTEAFF. CDR3 in DNA: TGTGCCAGCAGCTTCGGGCAGGGGTCCACTGAAGCTTTCTTT.

The rearrangement uses TRBV7-2 and TRBJ2-1; 11 nucleotides agree with TRBD1. The CDR3 covers 16 residues. Germline CDR1 reads SGHTA; CDR2 reads FQGNSA. V shed 6 bases and J 0 bases; nucleotides not matched to a gene: 4. As DNA, the CDR3 is TGTGCCAGCAGTTGGGACAGGGGGAGCTCCTACAATGAGCAGTTCTTC. It yields the protein CASSWDRGSSYNEQFF.

This chain joins TRBV11-2 and TRBJ2-2; 7 bases map to TRBD1. This CDR3 contains 16 residues. The germline CDR1 and CDR2 sequences are SGHAT and FQNNGV. J was trimmed by 3 bases and V by 7 bases; bases with no gene match: 11. The CDR3 region is CASTQEVTGHTGELFF. The CDR3, as DNA: TGTGCCAGCACCCAGGAAGTGACAGGGCACACCGGGGAGCTGTTTTTT.

The chain joins TRBV11-2 to TRBJ2-5, with D maybe TRBD2 (6 bases). The CDR3 is 14 amino acids. From germline, CDR1 is SGHAT and CDR2 FQNNGV. V lost 4 bases and J lost 1, with 10 bases in between. The CDR3 protein is CASSYRDFQETQYF. The CDR3 coding sequence is TGTGCCAGCAGCTATCGGGACTTCCAAGAGACCCAGTACTTC.

J is TRBJ2-7 and V is TRBV6-6; TRBD1 matches at 8 bases. This CDR3 contains 16 residues. Germline assignment: CDR1 MNHNY and CDR2 SVGAGI (reference sequence). V trimming: 2 bases; J trimming: 4 bases; junction bases outside the gene matches: 10. CDR3 in amino acids: CASSYGFQGAIYEQYF. CDR3 in DNA: TGTGCCAGCAGTTACGGTTTTCAGGGGGCGATTTACGAGCAGTACTTC.

This chain joins TRBV5-1 and TRBJ2-4; a possible D gene is TRBD1 (6 bases). V lost 1 base and J lost 8, with 28 bases in between. Germline V gene sequence: CDR1 SGHRS, CDR2 YFSETQ. The CDR3 runs to 19 residues. The CDR3 region is CASSLSTGSWVEPVDIQYF. The DNA of the CDR3 is TGCGCCAGCAGCTTGAGTACAGGGAGTTGGGTAGAGCCGGTGGACATTCAGTACTTC.

The chain combines TRBV2 with TRBJ2-7; perhaps TRBD1 as D (6 bases). V lost 2 bases and J 0 bases, leaving 8 bases between the germline ends. This CDR3 has 14 residues. Germline V gene data show CDR1 as SNHLY and CDR2 as FYNNEI. CDR3 bases: TGTGCCAGCAGTGAACAGGGGAACTCCTACGAGCAGTACTTC. This sequence encodes CASSEQGNSYEQYF.

The chain combines TRBV5-1 with TRBJ2-2, with unresolved D. V was cut by 5 bases and J by 2 bases, with 7 bases left in between. CDR1 is SGHRS and CDR2 is YFSETQ in the germline V gene. The CDR3 loop spans 13 amino acids. CDR3 coding DNA: TGCGCCAGCAGGGGCAACAACACCGGGGAGCTGTTTTTT. Translated: CASRGNNTGELFF.

The chain joins TRBV15 to TRBJ2-7, with TRBD1 as a possible D gene (5 bases). From germline, CDR1 is LNHNV and CDR2 YYDKDF (reference sequence). V was pared by 1 base and J by 2 bases, with 9 bases between. This CDR3 has 14 amino acids. DNA for the CDR3: TGTGCCACCAGCAGAGTATTCAGGGCCTACGAGCAGTACTTC. This gives the protein CATSRVFRAYEQYF. The full variable domain, in which reference TRBV15 and TRBJ2-7 provide the parts outside the CDR3, is DAMVIQNPRYQVTQFGKPVTLSCSQTLNHNVMYWYQQKSSQAPKLLFHYYDKDFNNEADTPDNFQSRRPNTSFCFLDIRSPGLGDTAMYLCATSRVFRAYEQYFGPGTRLTVT.

The CDR3 bases are TGTGCCAGCAGCTTCGTGGGCAGGGGCGCAGATACGCAGTATTTT. This gives the protein CASSFVGRGADTQYF. This sequence joins TRBV5-8 and TRBJ2-3, with D perhaps matching TRBD1 (6 bases). Looked up from germline, CDR1 is SGHTS and CDR2 is YDEGEE. V lost 2 bases and J 4 bases, leaving 14 bases between the germline ends. This CDR3 spans 15 amino acids.

This clone was observed once. The chain's CDR3 is CASSEFPSGRGLNTEAFF. The CDR3 region has the DNA TGTGCCAGCAGTGAATTCCCCTCCGGCAGAGGCCTGAACACTGAAGCTTTCTTT. The chain uses TRBV25-1 and TRBJ1-1; D gene ambiguous. CDR1 and CDR2 (germline): MGHDK, SYGVNS. The CDR3 sequence is 18 residues long. The V gene lost 1 base and the J gene lost 0 bases, with 18 bases spanning the gap.

The chain recombines TRBV7-2 with TRBJ1-1, with 7 bases lining up with TRBD1. The J segment lost 0 bases and the V segment lost 1 base, leaving 11 bases of the junction unmatched. The CDR3 is made up of 18 amino acids. Per the germline V gene, CDR1 is SGHTA and CDR2 is FQGNSA. The CDR3 loop reads CASSLVDWDSGMNTEAFF. The DNA for the CDR3 is TGTGCCAGCAGCTTAGTGGATTGGGACAGTGGGATGAACACTGAAGCTTTCTTT. The complete variable domain, with remaining parts taken from reference TRBV7-2 and TRBJ1-1, reads GAGVSQSPSNKVTEKGKDVELRCDPISGHTALYWYRQSLGQGLEFLIYFQGNSAPDKSGLPSDRFSAERTGGSVSTLTIQRTQQEDSAVYLCASSLVDWDSGMNTEAFFGQGTRLTVV.

The chain employs TRBV4-1 and TRBJ2-1, with TRBD2 identical over 13 bases. The CDR3 runs 19 residues. J lost 2 bases, V lost 0 bases, and 7 bases had no gene match. The germline V gene has CDR1 MGHRA and CDR2 YSYEKL. CDR3 loop: CASSQDRTSGGPAYNEQFF. The CDR3, as DNA: TGCGCCAGCAGCCAAGATCGGACTAGCGGGGGACCAGCCTACAATGAGCAGTTCTTC.